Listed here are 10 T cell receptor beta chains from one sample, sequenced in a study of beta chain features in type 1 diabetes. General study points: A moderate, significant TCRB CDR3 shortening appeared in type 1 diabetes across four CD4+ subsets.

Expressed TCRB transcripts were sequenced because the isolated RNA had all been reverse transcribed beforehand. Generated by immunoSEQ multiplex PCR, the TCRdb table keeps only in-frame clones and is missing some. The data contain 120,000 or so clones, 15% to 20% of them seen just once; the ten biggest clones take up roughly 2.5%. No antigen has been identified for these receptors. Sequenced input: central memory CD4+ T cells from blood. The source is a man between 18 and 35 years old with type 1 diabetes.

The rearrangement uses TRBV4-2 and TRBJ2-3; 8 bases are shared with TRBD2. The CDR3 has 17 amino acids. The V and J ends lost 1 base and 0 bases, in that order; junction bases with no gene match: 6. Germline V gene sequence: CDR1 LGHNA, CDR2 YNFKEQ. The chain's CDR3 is CASSQALADTSTDTQYF. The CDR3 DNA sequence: TGTGCCAGCAGCCAAGCACTAGCGGATACTAGCACAGATACGCAGTATTTT.

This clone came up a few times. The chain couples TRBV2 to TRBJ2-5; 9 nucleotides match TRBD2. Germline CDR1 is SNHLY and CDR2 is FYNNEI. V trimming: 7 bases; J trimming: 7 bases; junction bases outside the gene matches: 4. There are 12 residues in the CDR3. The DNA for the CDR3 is TGTGCCAGCATGGCGGGAGGGACGACCCAGTACTTC. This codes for CASMAGGTTQYF.

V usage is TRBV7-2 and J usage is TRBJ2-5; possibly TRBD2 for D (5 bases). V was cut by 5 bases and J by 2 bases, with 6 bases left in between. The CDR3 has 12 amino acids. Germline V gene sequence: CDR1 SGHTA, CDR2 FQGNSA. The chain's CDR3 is CASSPGQETQYF. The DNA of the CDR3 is TGTGCCAGCAGCCCGGGGCAAGAGACCCAGTACTTC.

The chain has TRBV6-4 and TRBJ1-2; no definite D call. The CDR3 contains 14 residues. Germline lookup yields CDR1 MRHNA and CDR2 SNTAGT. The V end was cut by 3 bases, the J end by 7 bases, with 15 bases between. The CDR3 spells CASSEGGQSRGYTF. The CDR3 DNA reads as TGTGCCAGCAGTGAGGGAGGGCAGTCCCGTGGCTACACCTTC.

The CDR3 nucleotides read TGTGCCAGCAGCTTAGTGGGGTCCAGCGGGGTATACAATGAGCAGTTCTTC. This gives the protein CASSLVGSSGVYNEQFF. This rearrangement joins TRBV7-2 to TRBJ2-1; 7 nucleotides agree with TRBD2. CDR3 length equals 17 residues. V was pared by 1 base and J by 4 bases, with 10 bases of the junction left unmatched. Germline CDR1 and CDR2: SGHTA and FQGNSA.

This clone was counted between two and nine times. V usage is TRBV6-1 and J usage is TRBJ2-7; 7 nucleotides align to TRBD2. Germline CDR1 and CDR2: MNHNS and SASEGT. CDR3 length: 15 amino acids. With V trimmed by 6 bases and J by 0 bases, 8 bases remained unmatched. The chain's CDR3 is CASRSEGGSSYEQYF. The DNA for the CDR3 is TGTGCCAGCAGAAGCGAGGGAGGGAGCTCCTACGAGCAGTACTTC.

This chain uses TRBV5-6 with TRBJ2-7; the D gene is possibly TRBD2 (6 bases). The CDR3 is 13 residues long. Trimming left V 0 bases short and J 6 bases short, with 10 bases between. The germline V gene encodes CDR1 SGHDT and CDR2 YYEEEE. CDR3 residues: CASSLAYGGEQYF. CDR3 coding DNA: TGTGCCAGCAGCTTGGCCTACGGGGGCGAGCAGTACTTC.

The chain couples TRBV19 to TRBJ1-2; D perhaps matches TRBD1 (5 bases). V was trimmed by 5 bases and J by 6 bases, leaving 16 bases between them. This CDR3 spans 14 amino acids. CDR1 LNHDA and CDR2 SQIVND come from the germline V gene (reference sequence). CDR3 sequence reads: CASSVGLGADGYTF. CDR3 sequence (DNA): TGTGCCAGTAGTGTCGGCCTAGGGGCTGATGGCTACACCTTC.

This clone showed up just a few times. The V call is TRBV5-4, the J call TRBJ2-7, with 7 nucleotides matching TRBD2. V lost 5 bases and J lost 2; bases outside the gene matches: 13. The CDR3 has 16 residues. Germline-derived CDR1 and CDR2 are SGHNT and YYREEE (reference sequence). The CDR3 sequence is CASRSAASGNTYEQYF. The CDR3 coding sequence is TGTGCCAGCAGATCCGCCGCTAGCGGTAACACCTACGAGCAGTACTTC.

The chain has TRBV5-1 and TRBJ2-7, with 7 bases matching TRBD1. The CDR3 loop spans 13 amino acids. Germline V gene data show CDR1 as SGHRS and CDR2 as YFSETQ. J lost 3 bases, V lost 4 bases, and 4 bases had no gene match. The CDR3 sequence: CASSTRDSYEQYF. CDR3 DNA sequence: TGCGCCAGCAGCACCCGGGACAGCTACGAGCAGTACTTC.